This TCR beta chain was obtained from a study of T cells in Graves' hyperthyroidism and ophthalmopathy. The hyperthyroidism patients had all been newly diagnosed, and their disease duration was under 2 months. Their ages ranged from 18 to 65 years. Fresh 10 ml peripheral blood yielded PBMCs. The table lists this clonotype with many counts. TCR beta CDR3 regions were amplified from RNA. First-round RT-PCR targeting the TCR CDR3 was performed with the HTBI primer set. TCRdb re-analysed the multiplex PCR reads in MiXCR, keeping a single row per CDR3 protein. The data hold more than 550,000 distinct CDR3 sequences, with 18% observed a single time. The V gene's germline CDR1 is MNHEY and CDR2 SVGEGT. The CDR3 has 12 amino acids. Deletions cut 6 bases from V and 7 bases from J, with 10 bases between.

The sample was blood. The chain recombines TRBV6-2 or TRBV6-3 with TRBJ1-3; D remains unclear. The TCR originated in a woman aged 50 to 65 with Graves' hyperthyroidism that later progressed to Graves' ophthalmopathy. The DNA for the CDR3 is TGTGCCAGCAGCTTGCCGGGCAACACCATATATTTT. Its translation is CASSLPGNTIYF.